What follows is one T cell receptor beta chain and its context. Its antigen is still unknown. Profiling relied on immunoSEQ multiplex PCR, and the TCRdb table lists in-frame clones only, not all of them. The sample yields 130,000 to 150,000 clones, about 90% seen once. This specimen belongs to a study of graft-versus-host responses after intestinal transplantation. The wider study: Recipients were all induced with anti-thymocyte globulin, then given tacrolimus and steroids for approximately 3 years. General study points: GvH clones were found in recipient marrow; some appeared first in ileum or blood.

From germline, CDR1 is LNHDA and CDR2 SQIVND (reference sequence). The germline V and J ends were trimmed by 6 bases and 5 bases, with 14 bases remaining between them. There are 15 residues in the CDR3. The chain combines TRBV19 with TRBJ1-6; D is possibly TRBD1 (6 bases). The material was unstimulated CD4+ T cells sorted from spleen or lymph node cells, obtained before intestinal transplant. This clonotype was sampled from a human donor who received an intestinal transplant. CDR3 nucleotides: TGTGCCAGTAGATCGGGGGGCGGAGATAATTCACCCCTCCACTTT. This gives the protein CASRSGGGDNSPLHF. The whole variable domain, filled in from reference TRBV19 and TRBJ1-6, reads DGGITQSPKYLFRKEGQNVTLSCEQNLNHDAMYWYRQDPGQGLRLIYYSQIVNDFQKGDIAEGYSVSREKKESFPLTVTSAQKNPTAFYLCASRSGGGDNSPLHFGNGTRLTVT.